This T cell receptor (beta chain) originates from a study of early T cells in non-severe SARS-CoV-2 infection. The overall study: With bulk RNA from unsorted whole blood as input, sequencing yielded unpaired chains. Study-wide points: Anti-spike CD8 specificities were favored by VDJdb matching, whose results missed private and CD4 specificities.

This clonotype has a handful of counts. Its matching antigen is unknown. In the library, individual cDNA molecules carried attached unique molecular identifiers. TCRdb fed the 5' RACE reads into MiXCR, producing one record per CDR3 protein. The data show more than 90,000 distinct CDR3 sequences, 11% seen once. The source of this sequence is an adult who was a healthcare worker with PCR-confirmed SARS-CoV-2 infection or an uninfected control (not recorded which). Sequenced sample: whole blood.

The CDR3 spells CASSLNKVWAFF. CDR3 in DNA: TGTGCCAGCAGCCTAAACAAGGTTTGGGCTTTCTTT. The gene calls are TRBV7-2 and TRBJ1-1; D is unclear. The CDR3 spans 12 residues. V lost 5 bases, J lost 11 bases, and 15 bases lay in between. Germline CDR1 is SGHTA and CDR2 is FQGNSA.